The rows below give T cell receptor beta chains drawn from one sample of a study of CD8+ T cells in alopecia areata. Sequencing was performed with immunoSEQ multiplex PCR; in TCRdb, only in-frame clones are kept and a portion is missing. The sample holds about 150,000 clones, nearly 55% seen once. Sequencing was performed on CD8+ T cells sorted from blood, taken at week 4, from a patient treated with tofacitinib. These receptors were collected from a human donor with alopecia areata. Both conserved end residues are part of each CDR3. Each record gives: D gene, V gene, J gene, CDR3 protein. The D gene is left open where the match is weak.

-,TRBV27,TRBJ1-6,CASSFGGLLAPLHF
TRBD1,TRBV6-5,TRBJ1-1,CASSYTLGQSNTEAFF
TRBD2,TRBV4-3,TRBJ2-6,CASSHGTSGPSGANVLTF
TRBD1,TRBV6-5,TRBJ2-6,CASSYPRQGTNVLTF
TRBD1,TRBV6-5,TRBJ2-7,CASSPGQGWYEQYF
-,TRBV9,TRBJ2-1,CASSVDGNEQFF
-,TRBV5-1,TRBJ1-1,CASSLEGSLNTEAFF
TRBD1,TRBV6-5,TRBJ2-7,CASKNGQGASEQYF
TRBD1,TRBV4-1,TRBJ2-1,CASSRQGAAYNEQFF
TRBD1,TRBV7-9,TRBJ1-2,CASSPGQGLVHGYTF
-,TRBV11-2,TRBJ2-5,CASREEGLQETQYF
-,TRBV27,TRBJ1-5,CASSSVGYSNQPQHF
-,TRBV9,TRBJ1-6,CASSVSDSPLHF
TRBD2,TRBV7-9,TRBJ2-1,CASSPYLAGAGVEQFF
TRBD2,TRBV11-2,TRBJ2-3,CASSSLAGTDTQYF
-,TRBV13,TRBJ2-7,CASSLAGHLSYEQYF
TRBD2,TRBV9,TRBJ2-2,CASSGGLAKTGELFF
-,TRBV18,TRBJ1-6,CASSPPPRSSYNSPLHF
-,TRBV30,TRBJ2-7,CAWSSQGYEQYF
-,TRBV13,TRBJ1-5,CASSLGGLNQPQHF
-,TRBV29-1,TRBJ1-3,CSFLGDSGNTIYF
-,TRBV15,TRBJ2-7,CATSSGRHGAYEQYF
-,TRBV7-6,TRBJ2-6,CASSPLTGANVLTF
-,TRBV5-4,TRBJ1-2,CASSLEAGLVDYGYTF
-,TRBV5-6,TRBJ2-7,CASSLGVSYEQYF
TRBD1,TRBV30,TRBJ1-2,CAYRTGPANYGYTF
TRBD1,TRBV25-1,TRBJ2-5,CASSWGQGQETQYF
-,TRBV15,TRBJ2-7,CATSRGGEGAYEQYF
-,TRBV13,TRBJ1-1,CASSFGMNTEAFF
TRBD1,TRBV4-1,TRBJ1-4,CASSQGQGNEKLFF
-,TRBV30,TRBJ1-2,CAWSGSRGWGYTF
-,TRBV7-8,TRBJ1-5,CASSVQNQPQHF
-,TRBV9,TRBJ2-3,CASSGGTTDTQYF
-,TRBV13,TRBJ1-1,CASSLESGTQAFF
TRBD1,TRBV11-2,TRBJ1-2,CASSLDPEGANYGYTF
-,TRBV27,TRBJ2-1,CASVGGYNEQFF
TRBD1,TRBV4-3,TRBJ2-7,CASSQASQTGASSYEQYF
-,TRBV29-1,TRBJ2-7,CSVVPGDGEQYF
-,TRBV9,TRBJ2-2,CASSVGGFPGELFF
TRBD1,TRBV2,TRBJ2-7,CATQKGQGGYEQYF
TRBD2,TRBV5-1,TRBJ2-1,CASRLSGGSYNEQFF
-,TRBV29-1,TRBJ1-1,CSVLPGTEAFF
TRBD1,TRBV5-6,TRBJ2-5,CASSLDDRGWQETQYF
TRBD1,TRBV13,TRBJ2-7,CASSSDRGYEQYF
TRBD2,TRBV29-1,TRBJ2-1,CSVGGGPENEQFF
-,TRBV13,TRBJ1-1,CASSFGSEAFF
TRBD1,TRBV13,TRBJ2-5,CASSFGQAYNQETQYF
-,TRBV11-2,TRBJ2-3,CASSLDEWGNRDTQYF
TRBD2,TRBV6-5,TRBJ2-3,CASSYISSGGADTQYF
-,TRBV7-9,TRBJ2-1,CASSLANPAQFF
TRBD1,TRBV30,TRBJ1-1,CAYVSDRGLEAFF
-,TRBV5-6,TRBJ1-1,CASNSGGFEAFF
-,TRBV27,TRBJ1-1,CASSWGVNTEAFF
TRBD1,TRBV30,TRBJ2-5,CAWREPLQGAMREQYF
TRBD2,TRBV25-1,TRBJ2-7,CASSTLAGLAGYEQYF